These 32 T cell receptor beta chains were sequenced from one sample in a study of metastatic and nonmetastatic thyroid tumors. MiXCR re-clonotyped the PCR reads for TCRdb. Of 20,000 to 25,000 clones listed, nearly 25% are singletons. All patients reached thyroid surgery having received no treatment beforehand. The sample comprised tumor tissue. All receptors come from a female donor with papillary thyroid cancer or a benign thyroid nodule (not recorded which). Some clones in this sample may be carry-over from other donors' samples.

The chain recombines TRBV20-1 with TRBJ2-7; possible D gene TRBD1, 6 bases. Germline V gene sequence: CDR1 DFQATT, CDR2 SNEGSKA (reference sequence). Trimming removed 3 bases at V and 2 bases at J, with 17 bases between. The CDR3 is 15 amino acids. In DNA, the CDR3 is TGCAGTGCTAGTCACACCCTACAGGGAACCTACGAGCAGTACTTC. Translating it yields CSASHTLQGTYEQYF.

The chain carries TRBV20-1 and TRBJ1-5; D ambiguous. The CDR3 length is 13 residues. V lost 4 bases and J 3 bases, leaving 10 bases between the germline ends. The germline V gene encodes CDR1 DFQATT and CDR2 SNEGSKA (reference sequence). The CDR3 reads CSATRAANQPQHF. CDR3 bases: TGCAGTGCTACCCGAGCTGCCAATCAGCCCCAGCATTTT.

This clone came up once. The gene calls are TRBV20-1 and TRBJ2-7; D might be TRBD1 or TRBD2, each matching 5 bases. V was shortened by 6 bases and J by 3 bases, with 18 bases between the two germline ends. Germline CDR1 and CDR2: DFQATT and SNEGSKA (reference sequence). CDR3 length: 14 amino acids. The CDR3 loop reads CSAVGTPTYYEQYF. In DNA, the CDR3 is TGCAGTGCCGTCGGGACCCCAACTTACTACGAGCAGTACTTC.

In this sample, this clone turned up many times. The chain joins TRBV7-2 to TRBJ1-2; D uncertain. CDR1 and CDR2 from the germline V gene are SGHTA and FQGNSA. There are 14 residues in the CDR3. Deletions cut 0 bases from V and 1 base from J, with 6 bases between. CDR3 in amino acids: CASSLAQLNYGYTF. CDR3 DNA: TGTGCCAGCAGCTTAGCACAGCTTAACTATGGCTACACCTTC.

V and J are TRBV6-1 and TRBJ1-6; a possible D gene is TRBD1 (6 bases). The CDR3 is made up of 17 amino acids. V dropped 3 bases and J dropped 11 bases, with 23 bases sitting between them. Germline V gives CDR1 MNHNS, CDR2 SASEGT. CDR3 sequence (DNA): TGTGCCAGCAGTGAGGTCCTCAACAGGGTGATCGGTCCACCCCTCCACTTT. This sequence encodes CASSEVLNRVIGPPLHF.

This clone was seen many times. The rearrangement joins TRBV11-1 to TRBJ2-1; D gene ambiguous. Trimming cost V 1 base and J 2 bases, with 15 bases left between them. Germline assignment: CDR1 SGHAT and CDR2 FQDESV (reference sequence). The CDR3 spans 17 residues. CDR3 in amino acids: CASSLGGMVGAYNEQFF. CDR3 in DNA: TGTGCCAGCAGCTTAGGGGGTATGGTGGGCGCCTACAATGAGCAGTTCTTC.

The J gene is TRBJ1-5, the V gene TRBV11-2, with D uncertain. V lost 1 base and J 3 bases, leaving 7 bases between the germline ends. Germline V lookup: CDR1 SGHAT, CDR2 FQNNGV. The CDR3 is 14 amino acids. CDR3 amino acids: CASSLGQFNQPQHF. In nucleotides, the CDR3 is TGTGCCAGCAGCTTAGGCCAGTTCAATCAGCCCCAGCATTTT.

The chain employs TRBV4-2 and TRBJ1-2; the match to TRBD1 covers 9 bases. Germline CDR1 LGHNA, CDR2 YNFKEQ. The CDR3 runs to 18 residues. With V trimmed by 9 bases and J by 4 bases, 21 bases remained unmatched. The CDR3 region has the DNA TGTGCCAGTATCTCACATACACCGGTGGGACAGGGTGCCTATGGCTACACCTTC. Protein product: CASISHTPVGQGAYGYTF.

Within the sample, this clone is medium-sized (0.01 to 0.1%). The gene calls are TRBV27 and TRBJ2-7; TRBD1 might be the D (6 bases). This CDR3 comprises 13 residues. Germline assignment: CDR1 MNHEY and CDR2 SMNVEV (reference sequence). V gave up 4 bases and J gave up 5 bases, with 12 bases separating them. CDR3 DNA sequence: TGTGCCAGCAGTTCATACAGGGTCCACGAGCAGTACTTC. Its translation: CASSSYRVHEQYF.

This clone was seen ten or more times. The V call is TRBV4-1, the J call TRBJ2-2, with D unresolved. The germline CDR1 and CDR2 sequences are MGHRA and YSYEKL. The CDR3 is 14 residues long. Trimming pared 1 base from V and 4 bases from J, leaving 7 bases between. The CDR3: CASSQGQLTGELFF. In nucleotides, the CDR3 is TGCGCCAGCAGCCAAGGACAACTCACCGGGGAGCTGTTTTTT.

The rearrangement joins TRBV11-2 to TRBJ2-1, with 7 nucleotides matching TRBD2. J gave up 5 bases and V 5 bases, and 12 bases lay outside the gene matches. CDR1 SGHAT and CDR2 FQNNGV come from the germline V gene. CDR3 length: 16 amino acids. As DNA, the CDR3 is TGTGCCAGCAGCCTTACCTGGCGGGAGTCCGACAATGAGCAGTTCTTC. Its protein product is CASSLTWRESDNEQFF.

In this sample, this clone turned up many times. This chain uses TRBV12-3 or TRBV12-4 with TRBJ2-1, with TRBD2 matching over 8 bases. The CDR3 is 16 residues long. V shed 6 bases, J shed 7 bases, and the junction held 14 bases outside the gene matches. CDR3 in amino acids: CASSTMTSERGNEQFF. The CDR3 DNA follows: TGTGCCAGCAGCACCATGACTAGCGAGAGAGGGAATGAGCAGTTCTTC.

This clone was detected ten times or more. This chain uses TRBV6-1 with TRBJ1-4, with TRBD1 as a possible D gene (6 bases). Germline lookup yields CDR1 MNHNS and CDR2 SASEGT. The V end lost 1 base, the J end lost 7 bases, and 10 bases lay between the germline ends. There are 14 residues in the CDR3. CDR3 DNA sequence: TGTGCCAGCAGTGAAGGTGGGACATTTGAAAAACTGTTTTTT. This gives the protein CASSEGGTFEKLFF.

This clone was recorded at least ten times. The rearrangement links TRBV20-1 to TRBJ2-7; maybe TRBD1 (6 bases). This CDR3 has 16 amino acids. Germline-derived CDR1 and CDR2 are DFQATT and SNEGSKA (reference sequence). V dropped 0 bases and J dropped 4 bases, with 19 bases sitting between them. As DNA, the CDR3 is TGCAGTGCTAGAGATTCTAACTATGGGACATCTTACGAGCAGTACTTC. This translates into CSARDSNYGTSYEQYF.

Here the CDR3 reads CASSYSYIGTGLTGNTIYF. DNA for the CDR3: TGTGCCAGCAGTTACTCTTATATCGGGACAGGGCTAACTGGAAACACCATATATTTT. The chain has TRBV6-2 or TRBV6-3 and TRBJ1-3; 9 bases are a match to TRBD1. With V trimmed by 0 bases and J by 2 bases, 11 bases remained unmatched. This CDR3 region has 19 residues. CDR1 is MNHEY, CDR2 SVGEGT, per germline.

The CDR3 is CASSLGQGAYEQYF. The CDR3 DNA reads TGTGCCAGCAGCTTGGGACAGGGTGCCTACGAGCAGTACTTC. The chain has TRBV7-2 and TRBJ2-7; 9 bases line up with TRBD1. The germline V gene encodes CDR1 SGHTA and CDR2 FQGNSA. V was clipped by 3 bases and J by 2 bases; unmatched bases: 2. CDR3 length equals 14 residues.

V gene TRBV30 combines with J gene TRBJ2-2; TRBD1 matches at 9 bases. The CDR3 sequence is 14 residues long. J gave up 5 bases and V 3 bases, and 4 bases lay outside the gene matches. CDR1 and CDR2 (germline): GTSNPN, SVGIG (reference sequence). The CDR3 region has the DNA TGTGCCTGGAGATCGACAGGGGGAACCGGGGAGCTGTTTTTT. This encodes CAWRSTGGTGELFF.

This clone was recorded many times. The chain links TRBV20-1 to TRBJ2-2; 11 bases fit TRBD2. Germline CDR1 is DFQATT and CDR2 is SNEGSKA (reference sequence). CDR3 length equals 14 residues. The V segment lost 6 bases and the J segment 1 base; nucleotides outside the gene matches: 1. CDR3 residues: CSALAGGNTGELFF. CDR3 DNA sequence: TGCAGTGCCCTAGCGGGAGGGAACACCGGGGAGCTGTTTTTT.

This clone occurred many times. The chain uses TRBV7-9 and TRBJ2-3; 10 positions agree with TRBD2. This CDR3 has 15 amino acids. The ends lost 2 bases at V and 3 bases at J; junction bases unmatched: 2. The germline V gene has CDR1 SEHNR and CDR2 FQNEAQ (reference sequence). The CDR3 reads CASSLTSGITDTQYF. DNA of the CDR3: TGTGCCAGCAGCTTAACTAGCGGGATTACAGATACGCAGTATTTT.

The sample holds many counts of this clone. Other DNA sequences in this specimen translate into the identical CDR3. The CDR3 sequence is CASSGDAYNEQFF. Here the CDR3 DNA reads TGCGCTAGTAGCGGGGACGCTTACAATGAGCAGTTCTTC. The rearrangement links TRBV5-1 to TRBJ2-1; 8 positions match TRBD2. The CDR3 covers 13 residues. Germline assignment: CDR1 SGHRS and CDR2 YFSETQ. The variable domain in full, completed from reference TRBV5-1 and TRBJ2-1, reads KAGVTQTPRYLIKTRGQQVTLSCSPISGHRSVSWYQQTPGQGLQFLFEYFSETQRNKGNFPGRFSGRQFSNSRSEMNVSTLELGDSALYLCASSGDAYNEQFFGPGTRLTVL.

This clone was found many times. A much larger clone differs from this one at a single base, so this may be a read error. V usage is TRBV27 and J usage is TRBJ2-2, with 10 bases matching TRBD1. With 4 bases clipped from V and 6 bases from J, the junction kept 8 bases outside the gene matches. This CDR3 is built from 16 residues. CDR1 is MNHEY and CDR2 is SMNVEV in the germline V gene (reference sequence). The CDR3 reads CASSSNRDRGPGELFF. Written as DNA, the CDR3 is TGTGCCAGCAGTTCAAATCGGGACAGGGGACCCGGGGAGCTGTTTTTT.

This clone was counted at least ten times. This chain joins TRBV7-3 and TRBJ2-3; D is unresolved. V lost 0 bases, J lost 3 bases, and 10 bases lay in between. This CDR3 has 15 amino acids. Germline V gene data show CDR1 as SGHTA and CDR2 as FQGTGA. In DNA form, the CDR3 reads TGTGCCAGCAGCTTAACGTTAAACCCAACAGATACGCAGTATTTT. Translated: CASSLTLNPTDTQYF.

There are many counts of this clone. This chain connects TRBV19 to TRBJ2-4, with TRBD2 matching over 15 bases. The CDR3 sequence is 20 residues long. J gave up 3 bases and V 6 bases, and 15 bases lay outside the gene matches. CDR1 and CDR2 from the germline V gene are LNHDA and SQIVND (reference sequence). Here the CDR3 reads CASSRTSGRASSSNKNIQYF. In DNA, the CDR3 is TGTGCCAGTAGCAGGACTAGCGGGAGGGCCAGTAGTAGTAACAAAAACATTCAGTACTTC.

This clone occurred many times. The V gene is TRBV27, the J gene TRBJ2-7, with 8 positions matching TRBD2. V gave up 6 bases and J gave up 1 base; unmatched junction bases: 5. The CDR3 length is 14 residues. Germline loops: CDR1 MNHEY, CDR2 SMNVEV (reference sequence). The DNA for the CDR3 is TGTGCCAGCAGCTTACGCGGGAGGTCCTACGAGCAGTACTTC. This encodes CASSLRGRSYEQYF.

This clone was seen many times. V usage is TRBV9 and J usage is TRBJ2-3; TRBD2 agrees at 7 bases. Per germline, CDR1 SGDLS and CDR2 YYNGEE. V was pared by 3 bases and J by 1 base, with 8 bases of the junction left unmatched. The CDR3 spans 16 residues. The CDR3 nucleotides are TGTGCCAGCAGCGGGGGAGGCGGGAGCGGCACAGATACGCAGTATTTT. Encoded protein: CASSGGGGSGTDTQYF.

V and J are TRBV11-2 and TRBJ1-2, with D possibly matching TRBD1 (5 bases). Looked up from germline, CDR1 is SGHAT and CDR2 is FQNNGV. Trimming removed 8 bases from V and 3 bases from J, with 10 bases in between. The CDR3 totals 12 residues. The CDR3 region has the DNA TGTGCCAGCGGGGGATACGACTATGGCTACACCTTC. Its protein product is CASGGYDYGYTF.

In its sample, this clone ranks as medium-sized (0.01 to 0.1%). DNA for the CDR3: TGTGCCAGCAGTCGCGGGGACAGGTCAAATCAGCCCCAGCATTTT. Amino acid sequence: CASSRGDRSNQPQHF. V gene TRBV28 combines with J gene TRBJ1-5; TRBD1 matches 8 bases. Germline V CDR1 and CDR2: MDHEN, SYDVKM. The CDR3 covers 15 residues. V lost 5 bases to trimming and J lost 4 bases; unmatched junction nucleotides: 7.

This clone was recorded at least ten times. The chain uses TRBV20-1 and TRBJ2-5; perhaps D is TRBD1 or TRBD2 (5 bases each). The CDR3 runs to 13 residues. CDR1 DFQATT and CDR2 SNEGSKA come from the germline V gene (reference sequence). V lost 4 bases and J 2 bases, leaving 11 bases between the germline ends. CDR3: CSATRDVQETQYF. The CDR3 nucleotides are TGCAGTGCTACCCGGGACGTACAAGAGACCCAGTACTTC.

Sample share makes this clone large. The CDR3, as DNA: TGTGCCAGCAGTCCCGCTTGGTACGAGCAGTACTTC. Protein sequence: CASSPAWYEQYF. The J gene is TRBJ2-7, the V gene TRBV12-3 or TRBV12-4; no clear D gene. This CDR3 has 12 amino acids. Deletions cut 5 bases from V and 4 bases from J, with 9 bases between.

This chain links TRBV19 with TRBJ2-2; D gene uncertain. Per germline, CDR1 LNHDA and CDR2 SQIVND (reference sequence). This CDR3 comprises 16 residues. The V end lost 6 bases, the J end lost 6 bases, and 20 bases lay between the germline ends. This chain's CDR3 is CASRGFRLEIAGELFF. The CDR3 DNA reads as TGTGCCAGTAGAGGATTTCGGTTGGAAATAGCCGGGGAGCTGTTTTTT.

In this sample, this clone is medium-sized. V gene TRBV2 combines with J gene TRBJ2-7, with TRBD1 identical over 7 bases. Trimming took 8 bases from V and 2 from J; bases not matched to a gene: 9. Germline assignment: CDR1 SNHLY and CDR2 FYNNEI. There are 14 residues in the CDR3. In DNA, the CDR3 is TGTGCCAGCGGGTCCGGGACAGCCCCCTACGAGCAGTACTTC. It encodes CASGSGTAPYEQYF.

Comments on this clone: The junction differs from germline at one of its ends, possibly a read error. The chain joins TRBV20-1 to TRBJ2-1, with D uncertain. The CDR3 has 13 amino acids. The germline V gene encodes CDR1 DFQATT and CDR2 SNEGSKA (reference sequence). The CDR3 is CSSSTETYNEQSF. The CDR3 coding sequence is TGCAGTTCTAGTACGGAGACCTACAATGAGCAGTCCTTC.